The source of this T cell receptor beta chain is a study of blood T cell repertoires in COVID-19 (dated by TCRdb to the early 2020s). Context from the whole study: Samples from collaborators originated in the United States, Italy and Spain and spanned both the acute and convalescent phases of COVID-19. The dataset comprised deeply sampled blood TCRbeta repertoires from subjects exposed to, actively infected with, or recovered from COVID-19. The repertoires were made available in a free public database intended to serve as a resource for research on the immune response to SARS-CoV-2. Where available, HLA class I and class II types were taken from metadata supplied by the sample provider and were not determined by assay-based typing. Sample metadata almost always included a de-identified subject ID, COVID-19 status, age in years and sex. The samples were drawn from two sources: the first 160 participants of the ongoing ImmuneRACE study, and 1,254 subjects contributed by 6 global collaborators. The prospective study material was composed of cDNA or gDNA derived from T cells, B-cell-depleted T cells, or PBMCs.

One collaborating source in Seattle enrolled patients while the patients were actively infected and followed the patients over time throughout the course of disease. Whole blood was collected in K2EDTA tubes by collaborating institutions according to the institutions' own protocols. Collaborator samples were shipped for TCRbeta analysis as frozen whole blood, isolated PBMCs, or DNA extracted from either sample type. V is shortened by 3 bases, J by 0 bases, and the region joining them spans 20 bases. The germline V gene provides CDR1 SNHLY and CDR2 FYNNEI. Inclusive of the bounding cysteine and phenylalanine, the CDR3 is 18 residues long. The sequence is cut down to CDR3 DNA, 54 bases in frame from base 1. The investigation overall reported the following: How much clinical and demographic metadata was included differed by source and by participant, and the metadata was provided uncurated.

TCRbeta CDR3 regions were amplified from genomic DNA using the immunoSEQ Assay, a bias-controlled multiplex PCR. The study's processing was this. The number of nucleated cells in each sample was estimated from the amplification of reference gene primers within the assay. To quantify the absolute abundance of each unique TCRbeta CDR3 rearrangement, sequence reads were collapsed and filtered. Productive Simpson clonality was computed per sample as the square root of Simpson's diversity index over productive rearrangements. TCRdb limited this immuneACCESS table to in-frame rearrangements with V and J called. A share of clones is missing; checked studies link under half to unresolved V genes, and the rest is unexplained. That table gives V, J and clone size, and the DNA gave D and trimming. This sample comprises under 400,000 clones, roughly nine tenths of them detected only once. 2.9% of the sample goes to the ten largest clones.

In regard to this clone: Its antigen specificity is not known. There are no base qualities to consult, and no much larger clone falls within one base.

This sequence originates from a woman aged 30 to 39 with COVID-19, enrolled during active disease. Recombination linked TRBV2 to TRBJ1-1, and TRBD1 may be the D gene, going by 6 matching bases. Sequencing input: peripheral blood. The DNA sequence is TGTGCCAGCAGTGATGAGGGACCTCTCAGGGGCATGAACACTGAAGCTTTCTTT. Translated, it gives CASSDEGPLRGMNTEAFF.